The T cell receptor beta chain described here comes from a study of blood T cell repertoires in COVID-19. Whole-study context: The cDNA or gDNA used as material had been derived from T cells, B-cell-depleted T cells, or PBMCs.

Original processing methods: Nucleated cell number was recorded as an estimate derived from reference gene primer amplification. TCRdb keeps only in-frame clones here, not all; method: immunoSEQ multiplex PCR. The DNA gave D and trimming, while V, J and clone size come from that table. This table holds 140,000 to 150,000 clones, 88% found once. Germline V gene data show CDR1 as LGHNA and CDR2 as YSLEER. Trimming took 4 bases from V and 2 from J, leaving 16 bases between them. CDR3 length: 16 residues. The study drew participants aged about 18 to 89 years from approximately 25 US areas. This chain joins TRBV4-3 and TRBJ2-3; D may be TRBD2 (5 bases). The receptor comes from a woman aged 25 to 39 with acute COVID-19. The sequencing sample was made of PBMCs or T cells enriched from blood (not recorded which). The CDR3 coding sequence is TGCGCCAGCAGCCGATTACTAGGATCTTCCACAGATACGCAGTATTTT. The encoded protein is CASSRLLGSSTDTQYF.